Shown below are 2 T cell receptor beta chains from a single sample sequenced in a study of CD8 T cells in ankylosing spondylitis. TCRdb recomputed calls from the 5' RACE reads with MiXCR, one row per CDR3 protein. This table holds approximately 300,000 distinct CDR3 sequences, 20% found once. The sequenced sample consisted of blood, either unsorted or a sorted T cell fraction (not recorded which). The receptors were sampled from a male donor with ankylosing spondylitis or in good health (not recorded which).

V and J are TRBV28 and TRBJ1-1; D might be TRBD1 (5 bases). Germline V gives CDR1 MDHEN, CDR2 SYDVKM. The CDR3 loop spans 12 amino acids. V was clipped by 6 bases and J by 1 base, with 6 bases between them. CDR3 loop: CASRGTNTEAFF. DNA for the CDR3: TGTGCCAGCAGGGGGACGAACACTGAAGCTTTCTTT.

This clonotype was seen more than once but under ten times. V usage is TRBV5-5 and J usage is TRBJ2-7; tentative D call: TRBD1 (5 bases). Germline assignment: CDR1 SGHKS and CDR2 YYEKEE (reference sequence). Trimming cost V 4 bases and J 3 bases, with 26 bases left between them. The CDR3 totals 18 residues. The CDR3 sequence: CASSNVLTAPSGFYEQYV. CDR3 nucleotides: TGTGCCAGCAGCAACGTTTTGACAGCTCCGTCAGGCTTCTACGAGCAGTACGTC.